This T cell receptor beta chain was found in a study of CD8 T cells in ankylosing spondylitis. The CDR3 runs to 15 residues. With V trimmed by 2 bases and J by 3 bases, 5 bases remained unmatched. The germline V gene encodes CDR1 LGHDT and CDR2 YNNKEL (reference sequence). Each CDR3 protein is one row after TCRdb ran MiXCR on the 5' RACE reads. This sample has roughly 280,000 distinct CDR3 sequences, with around 20% found just once. The J gene is TRBJ2-3, the V gene TRBV3-1, with TRBD2 identical over 7 bases. The sequenced sample was blood, either unsorted or a sorted T cell fraction (not recorded which). The receptor was derived from a male donor with ankylosing spondylitis or in good health (not recorded which). DNA of the CDR3: TGTGCCAGCAGCCAACGCGGGAGCGGTACAGATACGCAGTATTTT. Translating it yields CASSQRGSGTDTQYF.